A selection of T cell receptor beta chains follows, all from one sample in a study of T cells in Graves' hyperthyroidism and ophthalmopathy. MiXCR, applied by TCRdb to the multiplex PCR reads, yields one record per CDR3 protein. There are under 700,000 distinct CDR3 sequences in the sample; over 15% occur only once, and about 17% lies in the top ten. Input material: blood. These receptors were taken from a woman in her late teens or twenties with Graves' hyperthyroidism. Each CDR3 is given with its conserved first and last residue. The order of the fields is V gene, J gene, clone size, D gene, CDR3 protein, CDR3 DNA. D genes are given only for firm matches. For some rows the clone size is stated as once, few or many, or as a class when expanded; others skip it.

v_call: TRBV24-1
j_call: TRBJ2-2
clone_size: many
d_call: NA
cdr3_aa: CATGGRNTGELFF
cdr3_nt: TGTGCCACCGGAGGGCGGAACACCGGGGAGCTGTTTTTT

v_call: TRBV5-6
j_call: TRBJ1-2
clone_size: NA
d_call: NA
cdr3_aa: CASSWDVNYGYTF
cdr3_nt: TGTGCCAGCAGCTGGGACGTCAACTATGGCTACACCTTC

v_call: TRBV5-6
j_call: TRBJ2-7
clone_size: NA
d_call: NA
cdr3_aa: CASSLPTGSFSYEQYF
cdr3_nt: TGTGCCAGCAGCCTGCCGACAGGATCCTTCTCCTACGAGCAGTACTTC

v_call: TRBV28
j_call: TRBJ1-5
clone_size: many
d_call: NA
cdr3_aa: CASNPTRGAYQPQHF
cdr3_nt: TGTGCCAGCAACCCTACCCGGGGGGCCTATCAGCCCCAGCATTTT

v_call: TRBV28
j_call: TRBJ2-1
clone_size: many
d_call: NA
cdr3_aa: CASLRDSYNEQFF
cdr3_nt: TGTGCCAGCTTAAGGGACTCCTACAATGAGCAGTTCTTC

v_call: TRBV29-1
j_call: TRBJ2-1
clone_size: NA
d_call: TRBD2
cdr3_aa: CSGVDLAGGYEQFF
cdr3_nt: TGCAGCGGGGTCGATCTAGCGGGAGGCTATGAGCAGTTCTTC

v_call: TRBV9
j_call: TRBJ2-5
clone_size: many
d_call: TRBD2
cdr3_aa: CASSAHSAGGQETQYF
cdr3_nt: TGTGCCAGCAGCGCCCACTCAGCGGGGGGCCAAGAGACCCAGTACTTC

v_call: TRBV30
j_call: TRBJ2-2
clone_size: many
d_call: TRBD2
cdr3_aa: CACPSRLAGGTGELFF
cdr3_nt: TGTGCCTGCCCCTCGCGTCTAGCGGGAGGGACCGGGGAGCTGTTTTTT

v_call: TRBV20-1
j_call: TRBJ2-6
clone_size: NA
d_call: NA
cdr3_aa: CSARALLANVLTF
cdr3_nt: TGCAGTGCAAGGGCACTCCTAGCCAACGTCCTGACTTTC

v_call: TRBV10-3
j_call: TRBJ2-5
clone_size: NA
d_call: NA
cdr3_aa: CAISESLGSQETQYF
cdr3_nt: TGTGCCATCAGTGAAAGTTTGGGCAGCCAAGAGACCCAGTACTTC

v_call: TRBV6-2/TRBV6-3
j_call: TRBJ1-3
clone_size: NA
d_call: NA
cdr3_aa: CASSYQIAGTHLGNTIYF
cdr3_nt: TGTGCCAGCAGTTATCAAATCGCCGGGACCCACTTGGGAAACACCATATATTTT

v_call: TRBV7-9
j_call: TRBJ2-7
clone_size: many
d_call: TRBD1
cdr3_aa: CASSFDRAYEQYF
cdr3_nt: TGTGCCAGCAGCTTTGACAGGGCGTACGAGCAGTACTTC

v_call: TRBV10-3
j_call: TRBJ2-3
clone_size: few
d_call: TRBD2
cdr3_aa: CAISALGGGGPTDTQYF
cdr3_nt: TGTGCCATCAGTGCCCTCGGCGGGGGAGGGCCGACAGATACGCAGTATTTT

v_call: TRBV29-1
j_call: TRBJ1-1
clone_size: few
d_call: TRBD1
cdr3_aa: CSVRDREGTEAFF
cdr3_nt: TGCAGCGTACGGGACAGGGAGGGTACTGAAGCTTTCTTT

v_call: TRBV30
j_call: TRBJ2-1
clone_size: many
d_call: TRBD1
cdr3_aa: CAWSATGFEQFF
cdr3_nt: TGTGCCTGGAGCGCGACAGGGTTTGAGCAGTTCTTC

v_call: TRBV15
j_call: TRBJ1-4
clone_size: once
d_call: NA
cdr3_aa: CATSRDGTSRLVTGKLFF
cdr3_nt: TGTGCCACCAGCAGAGATGGCACCTCGCGACTTGTTACTGGAAAACTGTTTTTT

v_call: TRBV19
j_call: TRBJ1-2
clone_size: NA
d_call: NA
cdr3_aa: CASSIERGTDYGYTF
cdr3_nt: TGTGCCAGTAGTATAGAGAGGGGGACGGACTATGGCTACACCTTC

v_call: TRBV12-5
j_call: TRBJ1-5
clone_size: NA
d_call: NA
cdr3_aa: CASGLVLGAGSNQPQHF
cdr3_nt: TGTGCTAGTGGTTTGGTACTTGGCGCGGGGAGCAATCAGCCCCAGCATTTT

v_call: TRBV7-3
j_call: TRBJ2-7
clone_size: many
d_call: TRBD2
cdr3_aa: CASSPSGGDEQYF
cdr3_nt: TGTGCCAGCAGCCCCAGCGGGGGGGACGAGCAGTACTTC

v_call: TRBV15
j_call: TRBJ1-5
clone_size: few
d_call: NA
cdr3_aa: CATGGGGINQPQHF
cdr3_nt: TGTGCCACCGGTGGAGGGGGAATAAATCAGCCCCAGCATTTT

v_call: TRBV25-1
j_call: TRBJ1-1
clone_size: NA
d_call: NA
cdr3_aa: CASRVQGLTAKAFF
cdr3_nt: TGTGCCAGCAGAGTACAGGGTCTTACGGCGAAAGCTTTCTTT

v_call: TRBV5-1
j_call: TRBJ2-1
clone_size: NA
d_call: TRBD2
cdr3_aa: CASSLRTSAYNEQFF
cdr3_nt: TGCGCCAGCAGCTTGCGGACTAGCGCGTACAATGAGCAGTTCTTC

v_call: TRBV2
j_call: TRBJ2-3
clone_size: many
d_call: NA
cdr3_aa: CASSRPGEDTQYF
cdr3_nt: TGTGCCAGCAGTAGGCCAGGTGAAGATACGCAGTATTTT

v_call: TRBV24-1
j_call: TRBJ2-1
clone_size: NA
d_call: NA
cdr3_aa: CATGQYNEQFF
cdr3_nt: TGTGCCACAGGCCAGTACAATGAGCAGTTCTTC

v_call: TRBV2
j_call: TRBJ2-1
clone_size: many
d_call: NA
cdr3_aa: CASAESLASVNEQFF
cdr3_nt: TGTGCCAGCGCCGAGTCACTAGCTTCGGTCAATGAGCAGTTCTTC

v_call: TRBV3-1
j_call: TRBJ1-1
clone_size: NA
d_call: NA
cdr3_aa: CASSNVKTEAFF
cdr3_nt: TGTGCCAGCAGCAATGTTAAAACTGAAGCTTTCTTT

v_call: TRBV12-5
j_call: TRBJ2-1
clone_size: NA
d_call: TRBD1
cdr3_aa: CASGLVQDRASYNEQFF
cdr3_nt: TGTGCTAGTGGTTTGGTACAAGACAGGGCCTCCTACAATGAGCAGTTCTTC

v_call: TRBV27
j_call: TRBJ2-7
clone_size: many
d_call: TRBD2
cdr3_aa: CASSFGAGGLGTYEQYF
cdr3_nt: TGTGCCAGCAGTTTCGGAGCGGGAGGGTTGGGTACCTACGAGCAGTACTTC

v_call: TRBV5-1
j_call: TRBJ2-7
clone_size: NA
d_call: TRBD1
cdr3_aa: CASSRGDRGRNEQYF
cdr3_nt: TGCGCCAGCAGCCGGGGGGACAGGGGGCGCAACGAGCAGTACTTC

v_call: TRBV24-1
j_call: TRBJ2-3
clone_size: NA
d_call: NA
cdr3_aa: CAIPSTDTQYF
cdr3_nt: TGTGCCATACCTAGCACAGATACGCAGTATTTT

v_call: TRBV28
j_call: TRBJ1-1
clone_size: few
d_call: NA
cdr3_aa: CASSLGQGRTEAFF
cdr3_nt: TGTGCCAGCAGTTTAGGGCAGGGACGCACTGAAGCTTTCTTT

v_call: TRBV4-3
j_call: TRBJ2-7
clone_size: NA
d_call: NA
cdr3_aa: CASSQDLEKSEQYF
cdr3_nt: TGCGCCAGCAGCCAAGATCTGGAAAAGAGCGAGCAGTACTTC

v_call: TRBV6-1
j_call: TRBJ2-2
clone_size: many
d_call: NA
cdr3_aa: CASSADGGLDTGELFF
cdr3_nt: TGTGCCAGCAGTGCGGACGGGGGCCTTGACACCGGGGAGCTGTTTTTT

v_call: TRBV20-1
j_call: TRBJ2-7
clone_size: few
d_call: TRBD2
cdr3_aa: CSASPLRTSGPYEQYF
cdr3_nt: TGCAGTGCTAGTCCCCTTCGGACTAGCGGTCCCTACGAGCAGTACTTC

v_call: TRBV7-8
j_call: TRBJ2-2
clone_size: few
d_call: TRBD2
cdr3_aa: CASSHGIAGGLTGELFF
cdr3_nt: TGTGCCAGCAGCCACGGAATAGCGGGAGGGCTGACCGGGGAGCTGTTTTTT

v_call: TRBV20-1
j_call: TRBJ2-1
clone_size: NA
d_call: NA
cdr3_aa: CSARSFLPGDNLYNEQFF
cdr3_nt: TGCAGTGCTAGATCCTTTCTCCCCGGGGACAACTTATACAATGAGCAGTTCTTC

v_call: TRBV5-1
j_call: TRBJ1-4
clone_size: NA
d_call: TRBD1
cdr3_aa: CASSLAPRGTNEKLFF
cdr3_nt: TGCGCCAGCAGCTTGGCCCCCAGGGGGACTAATGAAAAACTGTTTTTT

v_call: TRBV27
j_call: TRBJ1-1
clone_size: few
d_call: TRBD1
cdr3_aa: CASRTGDTEAFF
cdr3_nt: TGTGCCAGTCGGACAGGGGACACTGAAGCTTTCTTT

v_call: TRBV29-1
j_call: TRBJ2-5
clone_size: many
d_call: NA
cdr3_aa: CSVAGGGTGWGETQYF
cdr3_nt: TGCAGCGTGGCCGGGGGGGGGACAGGCTGGGGAGAGACCCAGTACTTC

v_call: TRBV11-2
j_call: TRBJ1-4
clone_size: once
d_call: TRBD1
cdr3_aa: CASSFEQGAYEKLFF
cdr3_nt: TGTGCCAGCAGCTTCGAACAGGGGGCTTATGAAAAACTGTTTTTT

v_call: TRBV20-1
j_call: TRBJ2-1
clone_size: few
d_call: NA
cdr3_aa: CSSRTTDLTNEQFF
cdr3_nt: TGCAGCAGCCGGACTACCGACTTAACCAATGAGCAGTTCTTC

v_call: TRBV29-1
j_call: TRBJ1-2
clone_size: many
d_call: TRBD1
cdr3_aa: CSVEDWGDRVGYGYTF
cdr3_nt: TGCAGCGTTGAAGATTGGGGGGACAGGGTCGGCTATGGCTACACCTTC